This TCR beta chain appears in the sequencing data of a study of blood T cell repertoires in COVID-19. On the study more broadly: Donors in the United States, Italy and Spain gave samples during acute or convalescent COVID-19. PBMCs, B-cell-depleted T cells, or T cells provided the cDNA or gDNA that made up the material.

Source study methods: The authors estimated nucleated cell counts from reference gene primer amplification. Clones were sequenced by immunoSEQ multiplex PCR, and TCRdb holds only the in-frame ones, with some missing. Clonal size and the V and J genes are those of that table, whereas D and trimming came from the DNA. The data hold under 150,000 clones, with approximately 83% observed a single time. Germline lookup yields CDR1 MNHEY and CDR2 SMNVEV (reference sequence). Germline trimming cut 0 bases from V and 7 bases from J; bases unmatched to any gene: 13. This CDR3 spans 17 amino acids. Sequenced: peripheral blood. This chain uses TRBV27 with TRBJ2-3, with TRBD2 matching over 7 bases. The receptor's source is a man in his forties or fifties with active or convalescent COVID-19. In DNA, the CDR3 is TGTGCCAGCAGTTTATCGGGAGGGGACCCTTTGAGCTATACGCAGTATTTT. Encoded protein: CASSLSGGDPLSYTQYF.